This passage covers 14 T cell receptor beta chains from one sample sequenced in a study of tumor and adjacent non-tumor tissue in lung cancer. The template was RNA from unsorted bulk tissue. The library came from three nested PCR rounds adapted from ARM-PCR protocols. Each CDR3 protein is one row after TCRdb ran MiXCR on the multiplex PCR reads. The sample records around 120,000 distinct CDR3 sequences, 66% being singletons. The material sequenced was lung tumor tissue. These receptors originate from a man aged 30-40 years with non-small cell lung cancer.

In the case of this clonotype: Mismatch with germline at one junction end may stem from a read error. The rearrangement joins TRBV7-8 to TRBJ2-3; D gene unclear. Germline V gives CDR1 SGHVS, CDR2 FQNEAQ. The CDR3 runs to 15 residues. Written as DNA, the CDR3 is TGTGCCAGCAGCTTACGGGCATGGGGTGCAGATATGCAGTATTTT. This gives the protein CASSLRAWGADMQYF.

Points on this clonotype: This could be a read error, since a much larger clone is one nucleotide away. DNA of the CDR3: TGTGCCAGCAGTCCTCGGGGGACAAGGACAGATACGCAGTATTTT. The encoded protein is CASSPRGTRTDTQYF. This chain uses TRBV12-3 or TRBV12-4 with TRBJ2-3; either TRBD1 or TRBD2 may fit D (6 bases each). This CDR3 region has 15 residues. Trimming pared 5 bases from V and 3 bases from J, leaving 15 bases between.

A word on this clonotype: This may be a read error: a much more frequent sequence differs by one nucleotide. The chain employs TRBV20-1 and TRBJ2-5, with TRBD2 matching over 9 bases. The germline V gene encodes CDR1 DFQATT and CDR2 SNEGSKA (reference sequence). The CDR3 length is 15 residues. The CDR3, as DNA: TGCAGTACTAGAGACGGCGGGGGGGCCGGAGAGACCCAGTACTTC. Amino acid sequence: CSTRDGGGAGETQYF.

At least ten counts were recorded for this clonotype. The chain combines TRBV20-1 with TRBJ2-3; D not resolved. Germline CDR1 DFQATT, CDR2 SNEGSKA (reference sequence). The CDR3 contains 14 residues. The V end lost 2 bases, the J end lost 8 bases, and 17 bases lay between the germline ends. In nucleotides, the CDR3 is TGCAGTGCTAGATCCTCGTCGTCTTCAAGTACGCAGTATTTT. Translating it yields CSARSSSSSSTQYF.

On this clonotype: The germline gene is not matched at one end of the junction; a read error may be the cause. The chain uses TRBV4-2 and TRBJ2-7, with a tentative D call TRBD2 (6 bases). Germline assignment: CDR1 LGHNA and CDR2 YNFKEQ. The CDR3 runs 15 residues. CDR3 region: CARSPAPESDYEHYF. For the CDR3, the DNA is TGTGCCAGGAGCCCCGCCCCGGAGTCGGACTACGAGCACTACTTC.

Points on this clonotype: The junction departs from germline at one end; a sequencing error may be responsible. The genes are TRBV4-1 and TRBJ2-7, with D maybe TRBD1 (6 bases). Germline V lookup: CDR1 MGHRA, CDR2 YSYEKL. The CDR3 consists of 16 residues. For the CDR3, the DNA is TGCGCCAGCAGCCAAGGCCAGACAGGACAGACCTACGTGCAGTACTTC. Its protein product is CASSQGQTGQTYVQYF.

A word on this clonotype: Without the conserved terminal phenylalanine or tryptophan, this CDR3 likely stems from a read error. The CDR3 DNA reads TGCAGTGTTAGTTCGGCGTTAGCGGGGGGCAGGGGAGATGAGCAGTTCTTA. The encoded protein is CSVSSALAGGRGDEQFL. This sequence joins TRBV20-1 and TRBJ2-1, with 10 bases lining up with TRBD2. The CDR3 spans 17 residues. Losses at the gene ends were 7 bases for V and 8 bases for J; bases not matched to a gene: 20. Germline values: CDR1 DFQATT, CDR2 SNEGSKA (reference sequence).

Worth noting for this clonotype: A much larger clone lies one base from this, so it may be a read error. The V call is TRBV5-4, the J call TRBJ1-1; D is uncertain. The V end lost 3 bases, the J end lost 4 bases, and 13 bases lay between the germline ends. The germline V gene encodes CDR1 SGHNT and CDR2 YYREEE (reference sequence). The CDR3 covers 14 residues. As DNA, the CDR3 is TGTGCCAGCAGCTCGGCGGGAGGCTCCACTGAAGCTTTCTTT. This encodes CASSSAGGSTEAFF.

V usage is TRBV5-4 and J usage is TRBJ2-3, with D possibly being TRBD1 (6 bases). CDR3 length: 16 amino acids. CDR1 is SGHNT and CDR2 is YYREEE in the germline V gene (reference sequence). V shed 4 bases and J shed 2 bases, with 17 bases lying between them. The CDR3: CASSPDPRGFTDTQYF. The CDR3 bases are TGTGCCAGCAGCCCTGACCCCAGGGGATTCACAGATACGCAGTATTTT. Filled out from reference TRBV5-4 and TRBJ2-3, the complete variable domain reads ETGVTQSPTHLIKTRGQQVTLRCSSQSGHNTVSWYQQALGQGPQFIFQYYREEENGRGNFPPRFSGLQFPNYSSELNVNALELDDSALYLCASSPDPRGFTDTQYFGPGTRLTVL.

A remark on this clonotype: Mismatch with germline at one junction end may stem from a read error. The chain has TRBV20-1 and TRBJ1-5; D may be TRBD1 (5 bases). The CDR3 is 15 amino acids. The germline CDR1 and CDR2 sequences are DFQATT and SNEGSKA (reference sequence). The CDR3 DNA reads TGCAGTGCTAGAGATCGCGGGACGACCAATCAGCCCCTGCTTTTT. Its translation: CSARDRGTTNQPLLF.

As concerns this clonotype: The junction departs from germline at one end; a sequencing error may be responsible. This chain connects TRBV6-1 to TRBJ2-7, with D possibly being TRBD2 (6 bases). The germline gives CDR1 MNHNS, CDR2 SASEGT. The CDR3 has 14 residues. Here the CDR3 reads CASSVGLSTYEQYF. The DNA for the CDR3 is TGTGCCAGCAGTGTGGGACTTAGCACCTACGAGCAGTACTTT.

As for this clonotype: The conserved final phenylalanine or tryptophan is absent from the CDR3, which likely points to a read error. The CDR3 spells CSVSGASGSTFYEQYI. The CDR3 nucleotides are TGCAGTGTTTCAGGGGCTAGCGGGTCCACTTTCTACGAGCAGTACATC. The rearrangement joins TRBV29-1 to TRBJ2-7; the match to TRBD2 covers 8 bases. This CDR3 has 16 amino acids. Per germline, CDR1 SQVTM and CDR2 ANQGSEA.

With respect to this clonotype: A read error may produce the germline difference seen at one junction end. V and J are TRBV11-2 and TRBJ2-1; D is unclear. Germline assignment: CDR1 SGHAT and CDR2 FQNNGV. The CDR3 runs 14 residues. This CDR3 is CASSLRPGYKEQFF. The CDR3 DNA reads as TGTGCCAGCAGCCTCCGACCCGGTTACAAAGAGCAGTTCTTC.

The CDR3 region has the DNA TGTGCCAGCAGATTGCCGGGACAACCAACCTACGGGAAGTACTTC. It codes for CASRLPGQPTYGKYF. The chain employs TRBV6-2 or TRBV6-3 and TRBJ2-7; the D gene is possibly TRBD1 (6 bases). This CDR3 spans 15 amino acids. V dropped 6 bases and J dropped 11 bases, with 26 bases sitting between them. Germline assignment: CDR1 MNHEY and CDR2 SVGEGT.